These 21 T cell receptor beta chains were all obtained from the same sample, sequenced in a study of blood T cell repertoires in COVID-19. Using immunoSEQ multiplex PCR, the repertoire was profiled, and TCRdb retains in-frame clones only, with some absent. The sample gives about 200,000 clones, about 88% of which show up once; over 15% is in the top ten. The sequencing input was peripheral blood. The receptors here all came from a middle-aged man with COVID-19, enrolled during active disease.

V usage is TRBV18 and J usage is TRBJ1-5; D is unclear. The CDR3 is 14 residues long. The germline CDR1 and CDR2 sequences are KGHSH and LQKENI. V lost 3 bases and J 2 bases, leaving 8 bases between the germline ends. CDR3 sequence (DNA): TGTGCCAGCTCACCGAGTCAGGGCAATCAGCCCCAGCATTTT. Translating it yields CASSPSQGNQPQHF.

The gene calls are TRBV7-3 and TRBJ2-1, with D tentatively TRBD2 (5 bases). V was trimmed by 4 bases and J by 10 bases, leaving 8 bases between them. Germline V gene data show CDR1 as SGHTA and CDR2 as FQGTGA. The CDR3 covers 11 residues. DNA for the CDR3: TGTGCCAGCAGCTCGGGAAGAGAGCAGTTCTTC. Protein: CASSSGREQFF.

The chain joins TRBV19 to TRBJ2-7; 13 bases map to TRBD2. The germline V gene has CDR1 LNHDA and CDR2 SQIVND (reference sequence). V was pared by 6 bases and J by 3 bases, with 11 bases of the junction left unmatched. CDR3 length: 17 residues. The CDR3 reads CASRQLAGGPIRYEQYF. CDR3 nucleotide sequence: TGTGCCAGTAGGCAACTAGCGGGAGGGCCTATCCGCTACGAGCAGTACTTC.

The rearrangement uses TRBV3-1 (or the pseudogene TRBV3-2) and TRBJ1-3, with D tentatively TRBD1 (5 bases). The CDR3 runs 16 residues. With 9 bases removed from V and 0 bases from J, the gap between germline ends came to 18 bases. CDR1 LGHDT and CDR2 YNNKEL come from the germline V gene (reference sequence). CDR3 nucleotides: TGTGCCAGTCACTCAGGGTCCTGGACCTCTGGAAACACCATATATTTT. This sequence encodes CASHSGSWTSGNTIYF.

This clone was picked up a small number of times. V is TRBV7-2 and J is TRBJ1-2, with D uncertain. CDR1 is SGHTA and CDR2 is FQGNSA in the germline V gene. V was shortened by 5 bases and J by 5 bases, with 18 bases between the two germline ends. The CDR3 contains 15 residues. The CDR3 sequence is CASSPTHGSPYGYTF. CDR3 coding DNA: TGTGCCAGCAGCCCGACACACGGCAGCCCATATGGCTACACCTTC.

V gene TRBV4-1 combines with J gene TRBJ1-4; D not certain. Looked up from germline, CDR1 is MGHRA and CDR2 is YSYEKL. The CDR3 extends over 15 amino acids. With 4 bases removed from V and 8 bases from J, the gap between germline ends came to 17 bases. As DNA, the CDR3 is TGCGCCAGCAGCCTCGGACGGAGGGAAGGAGAAAAACTGTTTTTT. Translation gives CASSLGRREGEKLFF.

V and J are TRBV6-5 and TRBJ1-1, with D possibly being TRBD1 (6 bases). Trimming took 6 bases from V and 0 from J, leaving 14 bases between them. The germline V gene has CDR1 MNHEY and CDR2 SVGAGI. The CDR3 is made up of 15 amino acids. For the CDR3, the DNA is TGTGCCAGCAGAGCCCAGGGGTTAATGAACACTGAAGCTTTCTTT. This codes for CASRAQGLMNTEAFF.

The CDR3 bases are TGTGCCAGCAGCTTAGCGCGCGAGCAGTACTTC. Translating gives CASSLAREQYF. The V and J genes are TRBV7-2 and TRBJ2-7, with no clear D. Germline V gene sequence: CDR1 SGHTA, CDR2 FQGNSA. The CDR3 consists of 11 residues. V lost 0 bases and J 6 bases, leaving 3 bases between the germline ends.

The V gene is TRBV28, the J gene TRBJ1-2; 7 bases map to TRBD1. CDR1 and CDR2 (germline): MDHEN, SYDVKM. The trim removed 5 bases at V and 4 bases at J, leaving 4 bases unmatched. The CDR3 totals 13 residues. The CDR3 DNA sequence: TGTGCCAGCAGTGCGGGACAGTCCTATGGCTACACCTTC. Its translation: CASSAGQSYGYTF.

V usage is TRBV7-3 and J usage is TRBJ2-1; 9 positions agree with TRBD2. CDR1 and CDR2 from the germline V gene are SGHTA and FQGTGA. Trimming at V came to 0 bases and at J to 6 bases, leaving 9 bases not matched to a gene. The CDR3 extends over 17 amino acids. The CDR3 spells CASSLTGASGTINEQFF. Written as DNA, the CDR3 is TGTGCCAGCAGCTTAACCGGGGCTAGCGGGACTATCAATGAGCAGTTCTTC.

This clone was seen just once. The DNA of the CDR3 is TGTGCCAGCAGTTTACTCCGCGGGAGTTTCGGTGGGTCCTCCTACAATGAGCAGTTCTTC. Its protein is CASSLLRGSFGGSSYNEQFF. The chain uses TRBV27 and TRBJ2-1; 7 nucleotides match TRBD2. The J segment lost 0 bases and the V segment lost 2 bases, leaving 16 bases of the junction unmatched. CDR1 and CDR2 from the germline V gene are MNHEY and SMNVEV (reference sequence). CDR3 length: 20 amino acids.

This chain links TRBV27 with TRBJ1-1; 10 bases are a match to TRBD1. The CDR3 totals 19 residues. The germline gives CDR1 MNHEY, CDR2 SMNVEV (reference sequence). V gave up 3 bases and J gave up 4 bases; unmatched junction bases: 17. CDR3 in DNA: TGTGCCAGCAGTTTTAGGCCCCCCGGACAGGGGGGTAGGGGCACTGAAGCTTTCTTT. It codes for CASSFRPPGQGGRGTEAFF.

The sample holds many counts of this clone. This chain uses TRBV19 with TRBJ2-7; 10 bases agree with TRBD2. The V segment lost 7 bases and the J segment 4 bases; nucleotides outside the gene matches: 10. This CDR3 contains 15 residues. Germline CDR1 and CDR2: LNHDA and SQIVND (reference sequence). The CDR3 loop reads CASTFGLAAGYEQYF. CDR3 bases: TGTGCCAGTACCTTTGGACTAGCGGCTGGGTACGAGCAGTACTTC.

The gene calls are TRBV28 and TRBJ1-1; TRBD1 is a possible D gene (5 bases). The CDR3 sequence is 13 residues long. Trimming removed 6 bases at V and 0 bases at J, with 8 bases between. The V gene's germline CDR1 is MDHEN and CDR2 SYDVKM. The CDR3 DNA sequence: TGTGCCAGCAGACGGACATTGAACACTGAAGCTTTCTTT. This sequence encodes CASRRTLNTEAFF.

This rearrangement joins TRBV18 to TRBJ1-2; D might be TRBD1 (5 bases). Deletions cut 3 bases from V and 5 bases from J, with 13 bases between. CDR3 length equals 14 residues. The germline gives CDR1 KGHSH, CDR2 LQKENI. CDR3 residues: CASSPQDKKYGYTF. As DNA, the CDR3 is TGTGCCAGCTCACCTCAGGACAAGAAATATGGCTACACCTTC.

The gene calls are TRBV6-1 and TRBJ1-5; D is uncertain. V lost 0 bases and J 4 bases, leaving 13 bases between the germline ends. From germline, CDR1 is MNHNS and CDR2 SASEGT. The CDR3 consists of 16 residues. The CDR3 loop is CASSEALTRGNQPQHF. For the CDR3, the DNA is TGTGCCAGCAGTGAAGCACTGACACGGGGAAATCAGCCCCAGCATTTT.

CDR3 nucleotides: TGTGCCAGCAGCCAAGCGGGCAGGAGCTCCTACAATGAGCAGTTCTTC. Amino acid sequence: CASSQAGRSSYNEQFF. The V gene is TRBV5-6, the J gene TRBJ2-1, with D perhaps TRBD2 (6 bases). Trimming removed 4 bases at V and 0 bases at J, with 14 bases between. Germline values: CDR1 SGHDT, CDR2 YYEEEE. The CDR3 length is 16 residues.

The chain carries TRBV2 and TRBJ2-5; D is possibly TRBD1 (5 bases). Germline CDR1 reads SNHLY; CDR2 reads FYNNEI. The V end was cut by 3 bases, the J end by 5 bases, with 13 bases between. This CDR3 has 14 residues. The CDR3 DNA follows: TGTGCCAGCAGTGATCGGAGCAGGGTTGAGACCCAGTACTTC. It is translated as CASSDRSRVETQYF.

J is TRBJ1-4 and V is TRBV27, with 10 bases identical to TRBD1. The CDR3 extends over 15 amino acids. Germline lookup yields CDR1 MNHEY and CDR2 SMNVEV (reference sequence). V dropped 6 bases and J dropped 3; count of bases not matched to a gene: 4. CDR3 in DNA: TGTGCCAGCAGGAGACAGGGGGCCGCTAATGAAAAACTGTTTTTT. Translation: CASRRQGAANEKLFF.

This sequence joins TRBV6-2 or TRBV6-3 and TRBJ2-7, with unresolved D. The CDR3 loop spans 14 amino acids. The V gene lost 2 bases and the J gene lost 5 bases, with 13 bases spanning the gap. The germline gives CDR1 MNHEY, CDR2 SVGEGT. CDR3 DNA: TGTGCCAGCAGTTACCTGGTCCCTTTAGACGAGCAGTACTTC. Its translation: CASSYLVPLDEQYF.

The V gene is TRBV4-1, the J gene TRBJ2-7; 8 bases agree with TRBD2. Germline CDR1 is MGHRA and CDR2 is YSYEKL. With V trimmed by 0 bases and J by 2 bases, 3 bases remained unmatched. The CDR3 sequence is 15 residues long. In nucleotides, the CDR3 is TGCGCCAGCAGCCAAGAAACTAGCGGACCCTACGAGCAGTACTTC. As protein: CASSQETSGPYEQYF.